This T cell receptor beta chain was sequenced during a study of response to subunit inactivated influenza vaccine. This clonotype was seen at least ten times. No antigen is known for it. Per germline, CDR1 SGHDT and CDR2 YYEEEE. V was pared by 3 bases and J by 0 bases, with 10 bases of the junction left unmatched. The CDR3 contains 17 residues. General study findings and limits: Authors suggested that a seasonal influenza vaccination recruits few new T cells each time.

TCRdb analysed the RT-PCR reads with MiXCR anew, one entry per CDR3 protein. The sample holds fewer than 800,000 distinct CDR3 sequences; around 14% are singletons and the top ten take about 9.9%. The sequence derives from a man between 45 and 60 years old who received an inactivated influenza vaccine. Source: PBMCs from blood, taken roughly 13 days after vaccination. The V and J genes are TRBV5-6 and TRBJ2-5; 8 bases are a match to TRBD2. This CDR3 is CASSSGGGGPDQETQYF. The CDR3 nucleotides are TGTGCCAGCAGCTCGGGCGGCGGGGGGCCCGACCAAGAGACCCAGTACTTC.